This note documents a single T cell receptor beta chain sequence. V lost 4 bases and J 4 bases, leaving 13 bases between the germline ends. This CDR3 comprises 14 residues. Germline CDR1 LNHDA, CDR2 SQIVND (reference sequence). The sample is drawn from a study of cytomegalovirus exposure and HLA in healthy donors. PCR amplification relied on 60 Vbeta primers (plus 13 Jbeta primers). Measured with immunoSEQ multiplex PCR; TCRdb has only the in-frame clones, and not every one. In total, the table holds over 120,000 clones. The sample was PBMCs. V and J are TRBV19 and TRBJ1-1; tentatively, D is TRBD1 (6 bases). This TCR came from a male donor in good health and CMV-seronegative. CDR3 region: CASSKIGGGTEAFF. CDR3 sequence (DNA): TGTGCCAGTAGTAAAATAGGGGGGGGCACTGAAGCTTTCTTT.